This TCR beta chain was identified during a study of regulatory T cells in long-lasting Graves disease. As to time point: persistent/refractory GD, antithyroid drugs over 5 years with positive TRAb. Construction of the TCR library relied on RNA isolated from PBMCs. Nine milliliters of peripheral blood were drawn into EDTA tubes. Ten or more counts support this clonotype. HTBI primers from iRepertoire and Arm-PCR of CDR3 regions yielded the TCR beta libraries. TCRdb reprocessed the multiplex PCR reads with MiXCR, giving one entry per CDR3 protein. The sample lists approximately 360,000 distinct CDR3 sequences, 23% occurring once. The specimen comprised peripheral blood mononuclear cells (PBMCs), sampled when the disease was refractory, from a patient treated with antithyroid drugs. This clonotype was sampled from a woman between 40 and 50 years old with Graves disease.

The DNA of the CDR3 is TGTGCCAGCAGTGAGGAAACCCATCAGCCCCAGCATTTT. As protein: CASSEETHQPQHF. The V and J genes are TRBV2 and TRBJ1-5; no definite D call. The V and J ends lost 3 bases and 5 bases respectively, with 8 bases between them. Germline lookup yields CDR1 SNHLY and CDR2 FYNNEI. CDR3 size: 13 residues.